This T cell receptor (beta chain) was obtained from a study of vaccination and CD4 T cells after COVID-19. Overall study: Taking of post-vaccine samples occurred a median 72 days after dose two (range 14 to 241).

Concerning this clonotype: Its antigen is not identified.

CDR1 MNHNS and CDR2 SASEGT come from the germline V gene. The length of the CDR3 is 17 residues. Trimming took 2 bases from V and 7 from J, leaving 21 bases between them. The Oncomine TCR Beta short-read assay sequenced DNA from cultured CD4+ T cells. The source of extracted genomic DNA was cultured CD4+ T cells. A single record per CDR3 protein comes from TCRdb applying MiXCR to the PCR reads. The sample consists of about 22,000 distinct CDR3 sequences, about 31% of them appearing once. Regarding treatment: approximately nine-day PBMC culture with coronavirus spike peptide pools or control peptides (ViraFEST assay). General observations from the study: Spike mono-reactivity was the property of 304 of 307 vaccine-specific clones in convalescent patients.

This chain links TRBV6-1 with TRBJ2-1; D uncertain. The source is a human donor with COVID-19. The specimen sequenced was cultured CD4+ T cells from blood. The CDR3 sequence: CASSESSVGTLRNEQFF. The CDR3 coding sequence is TGTGCCAGCAGTGAATCATCCGTCGGAACCTTACGGAATGAGCAGTTCTTC.